Shown below are 20 T cell receptor beta chains from a single sample sequenced in a study of T cell repertoires in cytomegalovirus infection. Which antigens these TCRs recognize remains unknown. TCRdb used MiXCR to reprocess the reads, holding one entry per CDR3 protein. This sample yields 360,000 or so distinct CDR3 sequences, of which approximately 30% are seen a single time; about 13% belongs to the top ten. The sample was cultured PBMCs, taken from culture after CMV antigen stimulation. The receptor source for this set is a human donor in good health (CMV status not recorded). Some clones in this sample may be carry-over from other donors' samples.

The chain has TRBV7-6 and TRBJ1-2; 7 bases map to TRBD1. CDR1 is SGHVS and CDR2 is FNYEAQ in the germline V gene. CDR3 size: 14 residues. V shed 5 bases, J shed 6 bases, and the junction held 9 bases outside the gene matches. The CDR3 protein is CASSPTTGEDGYTF. CDR3 DNA: TGTGCCAGCAGCCCTACCACAGGGGAGGATGGCTACACCTTC.

The V gene is TRBV7-9, the J gene TRBJ1-4, with D perhaps matching TRBD1 (5 bases). Per the germline V gene, CDR1 is SEHNR and CDR2 is FQNEAQ (reference sequence). The V gene lost 6 bases and the J gene lost 5 bases, with 13 bases spanning the gap. CDR3 length equals 14 residues. The CDR3 reads CASSYEGLNEKLFF. Written as DNA, the CDR3 is TGTGCCAGCAGTTATGAGGGGTTAAATGAAAAACTGTTTTTT.

This clonotype came up a few times. This rearrangement joins TRBV7-8 to TRBJ2-7; D is ambiguous. V was pared by 1 base and J by 4 bases, with 14 bases between. The CDR3 runs to 15 residues. Germline assignment: CDR1 SGHVS and CDR2 FQNEAQ. CDR3: CASSLGATSLYEQYF. The CDR3, as DNA: TGTGCCAGCAGCTTAGGGGCAACCAGTCTGTACGAGCAGTACTTC.

This clonotype was seen more than once but under ten times. The genes are TRBV7-2 and TRBJ1-2; 8 bases map to TRBD1. CDR3 length: 14 amino acids. Per germline, CDR1 SGHTA and CDR2 FQGNSA. With 5 bases clipped from V and 8 bases from J, the junction kept 10 bases outside the gene matches. CDR3 coding DNA: TGTGCCAGCAGCGCACAGGGGGGAGATGGGGGCTACACCTTC. It specifies CASSAQGGDGGYTF.

CDR3 residues: CASSIGAGRMNTEAFF. The DNA of the CDR3 is TGTGCCAGTAGTATAGGGGCAGGAAGAATGAACACTGAAGCTTTCTTT. The gene calls are TRBV19 and TRBJ1-1; D is uncertain. The germline V gene has CDR1 LNHDA and CDR2 SQIVND (reference sequence). Trimming took 1 base from V and 0 from J, leaving 12 bases between them. The CDR3 has 16 amino acids.

The rearrangement joins TRBV6-2 or TRBV6-3 to TRBJ2-7; perhaps D is TRBD1 or TRBD2 (5 bases each). CDR1 is MNHEY, CDR2 SVGEGT, per germline. The CDR3 covers 14 residues. V lost 6 bases to trimming and J lost 2 bases, with 14 bases between them. The DNA for the CDR3 is TGTGCCAGCAGAGCGGCCGGGACGACCTACGAGCAGTACGTC. Protein sequence: CASRAAGTTYEQYV.

This clonotype was seen a handful of times. The DNA for the CDR3 is TGTGCCAGCAGCCAAGGGACAGAAAACATTCAGTACTTC. Amino acid sequence: CASSQGTENIQYF. This chain joins TRBV11-2 and TRBJ2-4, with 7 bases identical to TRBD1. V was pared by 5 bases and J by 5 bases, with 3 bases of the junction left unmatched. CDR1 and CDR2 from the germline V gene are SGHAT and FQNNGV. This CDR3 region has 13 residues.

This clonotype was seen a handful of times. The V and J genes are TRBV4-1 and TRBJ1-3; 10 nucleotides agree with TRBD1. Germline assignment: CDR1 MGHRA and CDR2 YSYEKL. The CDR3 is 16 residues long. The ends lost 1 base at V and 5 bases at J; junction bases unmatched: 5. CDR3 sequence reads: CASSQVRDRGRNTIYF. The DNA for the CDR3 is TGCGCCAGCAGCCAAGTTCGGGACAGGGGTAGAAACACCATATATTTT.

The J gene is TRBJ2-3, the V gene TRBV11-3; perhaps TRBD2 as D (6 bases). With 1 base removed from V and 5 bases from J, the gap between germline ends came to 10 bases. The germline V gene has CDR1 SGHNT and CDR2 YENEEA. The CDR3 has 14 residues. Here the CDR3 DNA reads TGTGCCAGCAGCTTAGGCGGGACCGTAGATACGCAGTATTTT. Translated, it gives CASSLGGTVDTQYF.

The chain links TRBV10-1 to TRBJ2-3; the match to TRBD2 covers 15 bases. This CDR3 contains 17 residues. The V segment lost 5 bases and the J segment 8 bases; nucleotides outside the gene matches: 11. Germline CDR1 and CDR2: WNHNN and SYGVQD (reference sequence). This CDR3 reads CASSKSRGLAGGSTQYF. CDR3 nucleotide sequence: TGCGCCAGCAGTAAATCGAGGGGACTAGCGGGAGGTAGTACGCAGTATTTT.

This CDR3 reads CASSRRGSYEQYV. The DNA of the CDR3 is TGTGCCAGCAGCCGCAGGGGATCCTACGAGCAGTACGTC. The genes are TRBV11-2 and TRBJ2-7, with D tentatively TRBD1 (6 bases). This CDR3 comprises 13 residues. Germline V CDR1 and CDR2: SGHAT, FQNNGV. V gave up 5 bases and J gave up 1 base, with 9 bases separating them.

This chain's CDR3 is CASSRSSGSSYEQYF. The CDR3 region has the DNA TGTGCCAGCAGCAGATCTAGCGGGAGCTCCTACGAGCAGTACTTC. V gene TRBV7-2 combines with J gene TRBJ2-7, with 10 bases aligning to TRBD2. CDR1 and CDR2 (germline): SGHTA, FQGNSA. The CDR3 is made up of 15 amino acids. The V segment lost 5 bases and the J segment 0 bases; nucleotides outside the gene matches: 4.

The table lists this clonotype with a few counts. This chain links TRBV12-5 with TRBJ2-1, with TRBD1 matching 10 bases. Germline loops: CDR1 LGHNT, CDR2 FRNRAP. After removal of 6 bases from V and 7 bases from J, the junction contained 6 bases not matched to a gene. The CDR3 covers 14 residues. The CDR3: CASGPGQGGNEQFF. The CDR3 coding sequence is TGTGCTAGTGGCCCCGGACAGGGGGGGAATGAGCAGTTCTTC.

The V call is TRBV9, the J call TRBJ2-2, with 7 bases that match TRBD2. CDR3 size: 16 residues. With V trimmed by 0 bases and J by 4 bases, 6 bases remained unmatched. Looked up from germline, CDR1 is SGDLS and CDR2 is YYNGEE. The CDR3 region is CASSVDGTTITGELFF. CDR3 bases: TGTGCCAGCAGCGTAGACGGGACTACCATCACCGGGGAGCTGTTTTTT. Full variable domain (missing parts from reference TRBV9 and TRBJ2-2): DSGVTQTPKHLITATGQRVTLRCSPRSGDLSVYWYQQSLDQGLQFLIQYYNGEERAKGNILERFSAQQFPDLHSELNLSSLELGDSALYFCASSVDGTTITGELFFGEGSRLTVL.

The V gene is TRBV3-1, the J gene TRBJ2-7, with 7 bases matching TRBD2. The V segment lost 0 bases and the J segment 2 bases; nucleotides outside the gene matches: 10. This CDR3 is built from 17 residues. Germline assignment: CDR1 LGHDT and CDR2 YNNKEL (reference sequence). CDR3 nucleotide sequence: TGTGCCAGCAGCCAAGATGTACAGCGGGATATTACCTACGAGCAGTACTTC. This encodes CASSQDVQRDITYEQYF.

The rearrangement links TRBV27 to TRBJ2-7; 7 positions match TRBD1. Germline V gene data show CDR1 as MNHEY and CDR2 as SMNVEV (reference sequence). J gave up 3 bases and V 4 bases, and 18 bases lay outside the gene matches. The CDR3 runs 18 residues. CDR3 loop: CASSSPISRDRIYYEQYF. CDR3 bases: TGTGCCAGCAGTTCCCCCATCAGCCGGGACAGAATATACTACGAGCAGTACTTC.

The chain recombines TRBV4-3 with TRBJ2-1, with unresolved D. V was pared by 0 bases and J by 10 bases, with 13 bases between. There are 14 residues in the CDR3. Germline V gives CDR1 LGHNA, CDR2 YSLEER. CDR3 bases: TGCGCCAGCAGCCAAGATCCTGAGGAGCGAGAGCAGTTCTTC. It translates to CASSQDPEEREQFF.

This clonotype was observed many times. The chain couples TRBV6-1 to TRBJ1-2, with 7 nucleotides matching TRBD1. J lost 6 bases, V lost 5 bases, and 15 bases had no gene match. The CDR3 runs 16 residues. The germline V gene encodes CDR1 MNHNS and CDR2 SASEGT. CDR3 sequence reads: CASSLIGGRGFDGYTF. CDR3 DNA: TGTGCCAGCAGTCTCATAGGGGGCAGGGGATTTGATGGCTACACCTTC.

The rearrangement joins TRBV20-1 to TRBJ2-1; D remains unclear. There are 12 residues in the CDR3. Germline CDR1 DFQATT, CDR2 SNEGSKA (reference sequence). Trimming shortened V by 5 bases and J by 6 bases, and 11 bases separated the two germline ends. In DNA form, the CDR3 reads TGCAGTGCTCCGTCTCGGACCAATGAGCAGTTCTTC. Its protein is CSAPSRTNEQFF.

In this sample, this clonotype turned up once. This chain joins TRBV7-4 and TRBJ2-5; 8 bases line up with TRBD1. Germline assignment: CDR1 SGHVT and CDR2 SQSDAQ. The J segment lost 7 bases and the V segment lost 3 bases, leaving 10 bases of the junction unmatched. The CDR3 length is 15 residues. CDR3 sequence: CASSLEGQGLGTQYF. Here the CDR3 DNA reads TGTGCCAGCAGCTTGGAAGGACAGGGATTAGGGACCCAGTACTTC. Full variable domain (remainder filled in from reference TRBV7-4 and TRBJ2-5): GAGVSQSPRYKVAKRGRDVALRCDSISGHVTLYWYRQTLGQGSEVLTYSQSDAQRDKSGRPSGRFSAERPERSVSTLKIQRTEQGDSAVYLCASSLEGQGLGTQYFGPGTRLLVL.